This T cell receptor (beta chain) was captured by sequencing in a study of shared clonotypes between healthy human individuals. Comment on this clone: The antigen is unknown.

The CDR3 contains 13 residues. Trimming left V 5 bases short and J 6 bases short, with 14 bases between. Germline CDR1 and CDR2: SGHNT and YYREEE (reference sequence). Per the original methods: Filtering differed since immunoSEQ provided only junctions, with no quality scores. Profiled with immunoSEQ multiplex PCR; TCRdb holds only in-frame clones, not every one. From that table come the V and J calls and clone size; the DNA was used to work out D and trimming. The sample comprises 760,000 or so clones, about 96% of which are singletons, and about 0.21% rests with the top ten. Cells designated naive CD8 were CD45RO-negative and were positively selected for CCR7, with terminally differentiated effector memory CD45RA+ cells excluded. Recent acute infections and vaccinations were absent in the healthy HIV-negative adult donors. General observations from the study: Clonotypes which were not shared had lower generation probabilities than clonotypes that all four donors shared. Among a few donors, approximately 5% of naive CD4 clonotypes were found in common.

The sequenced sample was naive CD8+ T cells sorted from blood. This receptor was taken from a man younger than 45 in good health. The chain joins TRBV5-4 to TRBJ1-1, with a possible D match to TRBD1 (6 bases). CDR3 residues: CASRIQGSPEAFF. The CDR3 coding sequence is TGTGCCAGCAGGATACAGGGAAGTCCTGAAGCTTTCTTT. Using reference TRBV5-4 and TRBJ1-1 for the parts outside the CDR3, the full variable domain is ETGVTQSPTHLIKTRGQQVTLRCSSQSGHNTVSWYQQALGQGPQFIFQYYREEENGRGNFPPRFSGLQFPNYSSELNVNALELDDSALYLCASRIQGSPEAFFGQGTRLTVV.